This T cell receptor beta chain was captured in a study of blood T cell repertoires in COVID-19. The wider study: PBMCs, B-cell-depleted T cells, or T cells were the source of the cDNA or gDNA that made up the material.

The V end was cut by 4 bases, the J end by 5 bases, with 12 bases between. The CDR3 contains 13 residues. CDR1 is SQVTM, CDR2 ANQGSEA, per germline. Libraries were prepared by immunoSEQ multiplex PCR; TCRdb keeps only in-frame clonotypes and omits some of them. Of roughly 66,000 clones in the sample, 75% to 95% were seen once. The receptor's source is a human donor with active COVID-19. The donor label of this sample is uncertain. The specimen sequenced was peripheral blood. The chain links TRBV29-1 to TRBJ1-5, with TRBD1 as a possible D gene (5 bases). The CDR3: CSVVGGKDQPQHF. CDR3 coding DNA: TGCAGCGTTGTTGGGGGGAAGGATCAGCCCCAGCATTTT.